This entry describes one T cell receptor (beta chain). Per the original methods: Scientists estimated how many nucleated cells there were by amplifying reference gene primers. Data came from immunoSEQ multiplex PCR; TCRdb stores just in-frame clones and leaves some out. That table supplies the V and J calls and clone size; D and trimming were determined from the DNA. This table has around 100,000 clones, 85% appearing once. This record comes from a study of blood T cell repertoires in COVID-19. In the study overall: Sites across the United States, Italy and Spain contributed samples from acute and convalescent COVID-19. Sources were T cells, B-cell-depleted T cells, or PBMCs; the material itself was cDNA or gDNA.

This clonotype originated in a human donor in a cohort sampled during active COVID-19. The sequencing input was peripheral blood.

The CDR3 DNA is TGCGCCAGCAGCCAAGACGTAAGAGGCGAGCAGTACTTC. Translated: CASSQDVRGEQYF. The chain combines TRBV4-3 with TRBJ2-7, with D unclear. The V gene lost 0 bases and the J gene lost 6 bases, with 9 bases spanning the gap. Germline V gene sequence: CDR1 LGHNA, CDR2 YSLEER. The CDR3 totals 13 residues.